The entry below describes one T cell receptor (beta chain). Its antigen is currently unknown. With no exception, relapse followed autologous stem cell transplantation in all patients, and brentuximab vedotin exposure varied. Germline V gene lookup returns CDR1 SQVTM and CDR2 ANQGSEA. The CDR3 contains 10 residues. The V and J ends lost 6 bases and 8 bases respectively, with 9 bases between them. This sample stems from a study of PD-1 blockade in classical Hodgkin lymphoma. Study conclusions and caveats: Diversity similar to that of newly diagnosed patients was seen at baseline in complete responders. While CD8+ TCR diversity did not rise significantly by C4D1, CD4+ TCR diversity did. Underlying causes for the observed repertoire differences were not defined, possibly disease activity or prior therapy.

TCRdb keeps only in-frame clones here, not all; method: immunoSEQ multiplex PCR. The table records 95,000 or so clones, approximately 83% of them present only once. This material consisted of peripheral blood mononuclear cells (PBMCs), taken at baseline. This TCR was recovered from a human donor with classical Hodgkin lymphoma. This chain uses TRBV29-1 with TRBJ2-3, with D unclear. The CDR3 sequence is CSVGVGTQYF. The CDR3 nucleotides read TGCAGCGTGGGTGTTGGTACGCAGTATTTT.